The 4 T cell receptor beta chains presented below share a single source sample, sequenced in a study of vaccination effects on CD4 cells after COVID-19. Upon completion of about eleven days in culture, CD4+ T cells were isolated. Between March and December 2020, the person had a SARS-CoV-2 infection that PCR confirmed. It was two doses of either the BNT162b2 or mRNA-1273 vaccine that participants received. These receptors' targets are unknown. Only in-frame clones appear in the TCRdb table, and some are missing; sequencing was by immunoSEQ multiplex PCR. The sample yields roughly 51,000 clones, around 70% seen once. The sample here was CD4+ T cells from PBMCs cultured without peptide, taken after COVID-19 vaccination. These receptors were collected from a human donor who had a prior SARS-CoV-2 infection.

In DNA, the CDR3 is TGTGCCAGCAGCTTGGCGGCAGATACGCAGTATTTT. It translates to CASSLAADTQYF. The chain recombines TRBV5-5 with TRBJ2-3; no reliable D call. The ends were cut back, 0 bases at V and 4 bases at J, with 3 bases in the middle. This CDR3 has 12 amino acids. CDR1 is SGHKS, CDR2 YYEKEE, per germline (reference sequence).

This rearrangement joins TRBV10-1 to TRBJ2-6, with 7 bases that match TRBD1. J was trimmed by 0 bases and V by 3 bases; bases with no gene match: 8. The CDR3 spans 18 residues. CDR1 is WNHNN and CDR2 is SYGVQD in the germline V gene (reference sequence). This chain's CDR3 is CASSDPGQRGSGANVLTF. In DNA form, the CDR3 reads TGCGCCAGCAGTGATCCGGGACAGCGAGGCTCTGGGGCCAACGTCCTGACTTTC.

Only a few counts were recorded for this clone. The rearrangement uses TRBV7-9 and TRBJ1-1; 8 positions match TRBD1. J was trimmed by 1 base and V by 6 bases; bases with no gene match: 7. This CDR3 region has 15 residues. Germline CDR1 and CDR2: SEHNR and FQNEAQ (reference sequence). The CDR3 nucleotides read TGTGCCAGCAGTTCTCCAGGGACAGGGAACACTGAAGCTTTCTTT. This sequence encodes CASSSPGTGNTEAFF.

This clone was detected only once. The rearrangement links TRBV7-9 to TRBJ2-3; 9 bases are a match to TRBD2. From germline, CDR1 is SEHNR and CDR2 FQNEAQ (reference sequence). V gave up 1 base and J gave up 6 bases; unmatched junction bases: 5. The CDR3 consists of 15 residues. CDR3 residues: CASSLGIAGADTQYF. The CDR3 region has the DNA TGTGCCAGCAGCTTAGGAATAGCGGGAGCCGATACGCAGTATTTT.